This T cell receptor (beta chain) was retrieved from a study of T cells after yellow fever vaccination. V dropped 5 bases and J dropped 4; count of bases not matched to a gene: 0. The CDR3 totals 14 residues. UMIs were added to TCR cDNA along with a universal primer site when it was made by 5'RACE template switching. TCRdb re-called the 5' RACE reads through MiXCR, storing one row per CDR3 protein. The sample yields approximately 550,000 distinct CDR3 sequences, roughly 21% seen once. This clonotype was seen at least ten times. The sequence came from a man aged 25-45 years who received the YFV17D yellow fever vaccine. The starting material was PBMCs, obtained 15 days after the yellow fever booster vaccination. This sequence joins TRBV12-3 or TRBV12-4 and TRBJ2-1; 12 bases map to TRBD2. For the CDR3, the DNA is TGTGCCAGCAGTGGGACTAGCGGGTACAATGAGCAGTTCTTC. It codes for CASSGTSGYNEQFF.